Listed below are T cell receptor beta chains from one sample, sequenced in a study of blood T cell repertoires in COVID-19. Only in-frame clones appear in the TCRdb table, and some are missing; sequencing was by immunoSEQ multiplex PCR. This table holds 190,000 or so clones, around 84% found once. Sequenced sample: PBMCs or T cells enriched from blood (not recorded which). Receptors originate from a man between 40 and 49 years old who had recovered from COVID-19. Both conserved end residues are part of each CDR3. The D gene is left open where the match is weak. A clone size is listed for some rows: how often the clone was seen (once, few, many), or a class if it is expanded.

clone_size | j_call | v_call | d_call | cdr3_nt | cdr3_aa
- | TRBJ1-1 | TRBV30 | - | TGTGCCAGTAGACAGAACGGTAAAGTGGAAGCTTTCTTT | CASRQNGKVEAFF
- | TRBJ1-5 | TRBV19 | - | TGTGCCAGTAGTATGGCCCGGGTAATAAAGAATCAGCCCCAGCATTTT | CASSMARVIKNQPQHF
- | TRBJ1-3 | TRBV5-1 | - | TGCGCCAGCAGCTTGGGTTTATCTGGAAACACCATATATTTT | CASSLGLSGNTIYF
many | TRBJ2-7 | TRBV7-9 | TRBD1 | TGTGCCAGCAGCCCTGCCGGGACAGGGCCCTACGAGCAGTACTTC | CASSPAGTGPYEQYF
- | TRBJ2-5 | TRBV6-1 | - | TGTGCCAGCAGTGAACCATCGGAGGGGTACCAAGAGACCCAGTACTTC | CASSEPSEGYQETQYF
- | TRBJ2-7 | TRBV10-3 | - | TGTGCCATCAGTGAGACGACCCCCCCGACACTTCCTCACGAGCAGTACTTC | CAISETTPPTLPHEQYF
many | TRBJ2-3 | TRBV6-2/TRBV6-3 | - | TGTGCCAGCAGTTACTCGGAACTAGTCGGAGATACGCAGTATTTT | CASSYSELVGDTQYF
- | TRBJ1-6 | TRBV10-3 | - | TGTGCCATCAGAACAGGGTCGAATTCACCCCTCCACTTT | CAIRTGSNSPLHF
once | TRBJ1-2 | TRBV4-1 | - | TGCGCCAGCAGCCAAGATACCCCCCAGCGACAGGCCTCGGGGGGCTACACCTTC | CASSQDTPQRQASGGYTF
- | TRBJ1-4 | TRBV30 | - | TGTGCCTGGAGTGTAAATTCGGCCCCCGAGGCATTT | CAWSVNSAPEAF
- | TRBJ1-2 | TRBV30 | - | TGTGCCTGGAGTGTACTGGGGGGAAACTATGGCTACACCTTC | CAWSVLGGNYGYTF
- | TRBJ2-7 | TRBV9 | - | TGTGCCAGCAGCGAGGCCACAGGGATCTCCTACGAGCAGTACTTC | CASSEATGISYEQYF
- | TRBJ2-7 | TRBV27 | TRBD2 | TGTGCCAGCAGCTCACATCGGACTAGCGGTATCTACGAGCAGTACTTC | CASSSHRTSGIYEQYF
- | TRBJ2-5 | TRBV10-3 | TRBD1 | TGTGCCATCAGTGAGTCGACTCAGGGGGCGCATCGGGAGACCCAGTACTTC | CAISESTQGAHRETQYF
- | TRBJ2-7 | TRBV10-2 | TRBD2 | TGCGCCAGCAGAGACCCCCTAACTAGCGGGGTTAACTACGAGCAGTACTTC | CASRDPLTSGVNYEQYF
- | TRBJ1-2 | TRBV28 | - | TGTGCCAGCAGTTTCCGGCAGGGCTATGGCTACACCTTC | CASSFRQGYGYTF
- | TRBJ2-7 | TRBV19 | - | TGTGCCAGTAGTATTGGGGCAGGGGCCCACGAGCAGTACTTC | CASSIGAGAHEQYF
- | TRBJ2-1 | TRBV19 | - | TGTGCCAGTAGTATGGGAGAGGAGCAGTTCTTC | CASSMGEEQFF
- | TRBJ2-7 | TRBV5-1 | TRBD1 | TGCGCCAGCAGGTATAACAGGGGGCCGTCCTACGAGCAGTACTTC | CASRYNRGPSYEQYF
- | TRBJ1-4 | TRBV5-1 | TRBD1 | TGCGCCAGCAGCCCGGGGCAGGGGGCCTCTTCTGAAAAACTGTTTTTT | CASSPGQGASSEKLFF
- | TRBJ1-2 | TRBV19 | TRBD1 | TGTGCCAGTAGTATCCAGGGACAGGGCTATGGCTACACCTTC | CASSIQGQGYGYTF
- | TRBJ2-1 | TRBV30 | - | TGTGCCTGGTCTTTAACAAACCTACGGGAGAAAGGGCAGTTCTTC | CAWSLTNLREKGQFF
- | TRBJ2-7 | TRBV4-1 | - | TGCGCCAGCAGCCAAGGGGCTAGCAGGGAGCAGTACTTC | CASSQGASREQYF
few | TRBJ1-5 | TRBV4-1 | TRBD1 | TGCGCCAGCAGCCAAAACCCCCAGGGGGAGGGCAATCAGCCCCAGCATTTT | CASSQNPQGEGNQPQHF
- | TRBJ1-4 | TRBV10-3 | TRBD1 | TGTGCCTCTACACCGAGACAGGGGGACGAAAAACTGTTTTTT | CASTPRQGDEKLFF
- | TRBJ1-2 | TRBV19 | - | TGTGCCAGTAGTATCCTAGACCCCCGGTATGGCTACACCTTC | CASSILDPRYGYTF
- | TRBJ2-1 | TRBV28 | TRBD2 | TGTGCCAGCGAGGGACTAGCGGGAGCAAGGTCCTACAATGAGCAGTTCTTC | CASEGLAGARSYNEQFF
- | TRBJ1-1 | TRBV10-2 | - | TGCGCCAGCAGTGAGCAGGGGATGAGAGCTTTCTTT | CASSEQGMRAFF
- | TRBJ1-1 | TRBV28 | - | TGTGCCAGCAGTTTAGGGGGCCCTAGAACTGAAGCTTTCTTT | CASSLGGPRTEAFF
once | TRBJ2-3 | TRBV28 | TRBD1 | TGTGCCAGCAGTTTGCCGGGACAGACCTCTAGCACAGATACGCAGTATTTT | CASSLPGQTSSTDTQYF
- | TRBJ2-7 | TRBV7-2 | TRBD2 | TGTGCCAGCAGCTCGGGGACTAGCCGAACCTACGAGCAGTACTTC | CASSSGTSRTYEQYF
- | TRBJ2-7 | TRBV18 | - | TGTGCCAGCTCACAGTCAGGTTCTTCCTACGAGCAGTACTTC | CASSQSGSSYEQYF
- | TRBJ2-5 | TRBV13 | - | TGTGCCAGCAGCTTAGAAGGCGCCGCGGGACGAGAGACCCAGTACTTC | CASSLEGAAGRETQYF
- | TRBJ1-3 | TRBV3-1/TRBV3-2 | - | TGTGCCAGCAGCCAAGGAGCAGGGCCTGGAAACACCATATATTTT | CASSQGAGPGNTIYF
- | TRBJ1-2 | TRBV12-5 | TRBD1 | TGTGCTAGTGGTTTGCAGGGGGCGGGTGGCTACACCTTC | CASGLQGAGGYTF
- | TRBJ1-6 | TRBV29-1 | TRBD1 | TGCAGCGTCCACGAACCGGACAGGGGGCTTTGTAGGAATTCACCCCTCCACTTT | CSVHEPDRGLCRNSPLHF
- | TRBJ2-2 | TRBV7-3 | - | TGTGCCAGCAGCCTCCCGAACACCGGGGAGCTGTTTTTT | CASSLPNTGELFF
- | TRBJ2-4 | TRBV27 | - | TGTGCCAGCCGATTCCTTTCAGGGTCGCAAAACATTCAGTACTTC | CASRFLSGSQNIQYF
- | TRBJ2-7 | TRBV28 | TRBD1 | TGTGCCAGCAGGACAGGGAATAGGTACGAGCAGTACTTC | CASRTGNRYEQYF
- | TRBJ2-1 | TRBV7-3 | TRBD2 | TGTGCCAGCAGCTTACAACTAGCGGGAGGGAATGAGCAGTTCTTC | CASSLQLAGGNEQFF
- | TRBJ1-4 | TRBV29-1 | - | TGCAGCGTTCAAAGCGGGAAAAAACTGTTTTTT | CSVQSGKKLFF